The 18 T cell receptor beta chains below come from one sample, sequenced in a study of blood T cell repertoires in COVID-19. Using immunoSEQ multiplex PCR, the repertoire was profiled, and TCRdb retains in-frame clones only, with some absent. The sample shows some 70,000 clones, 90% of them seen only once. What was sequenced was peripheral blood. The source is a man between 45 and 60 years old with COVID-19, enrolled during active disease.

V usage is TRBV5-1 and J usage is TRBJ2-7, with 10 positions matching TRBD1. V lost 2 bases, J lost 6 bases, and 5 bases stayed unmatched. CDR1 is SGHRS and CDR2 is YFSETQ in the germline V gene. The CDR3 loop spans 14 amino acids. The CDR3 bases are TGCGCCAGCAGCTTCGACAGGGGGCTTGGCGAGCAGTACTTC. It encodes CASSFDRGLGEQYF.

The gene calls are TRBV6-1 and TRBJ2-1; 8 positions agree with TRBD1. The germline gives CDR1 MNHNS, CDR2 SASEGT. The CDR3 contains 16 residues. V dropped 3 bases and J dropped 2; count of bases not matched to a gene: 6. The DNA of the CDR3 is TGTGCCAGCAGTGACGGCAGGGGGCTAACCTACAATGAGCAGTTCTTC. Its translation is CASSDGRGLTYNEQFF.

The chain carries TRBV7-2 and TRBJ1-1; TRBD1 is a possible D gene (5 bases). The germline V and J ends were trimmed by 1 base and 5 bases, with 14 bases remaining between them. Germline V gives CDR1 SGHTA, CDR2 FQGNSA. This CDR3 comprises 15 residues. CDR3 DNA sequence: TGTGCCAGCAGCTTAGTCGGAGACAGATTAACTGAAGCTTTCTTT. As protein: CASSLVGDRLTEAFF.

This rearrangement joins TRBV6-5 to TRBJ1-4; D might be TRBD1 (6 bases). Germline values: CDR1 MNHEY, CDR2 SVGAGI. V was trimmed by 5 bases and J by 8 bases, leaving 15 bases between them. This CDR3 comprises 14 residues. Written as DNA, the CDR3 is TGTGCCAGCAGTATGCCCAGGGGTGGCGAAAAACTGTTTTTT. This gives the protein CASSMPRGGEKLFF.

This rearrangement joins TRBV7-2 to TRBJ1-3, with TRBD1 as a possible D gene (5 bases). Per the germline V gene, CDR1 is SGHTA and CDR2 is FQGNSA. The CDR3 sequence is 16 residues long. V lost 1 base and J lost 0, with 10 bases in between. The DNA of the CDR3 is TGTGCCAGCAGCTTAGGACAGACTCCCTCTGGAAACACCATATATTTT. The encoded protein is CASSLGQTPSGNTIYF. The whole variable domain, remainder taken from reference TRBV7-2 and TRBJ1-3, is GAGVSQSPSNKVTEKGKDVELRCDPISGHTALYWYRQSLGQGLEFLIYFQGNSAPDKSGLPSDRFSAERTGGSVSTLTIQRTQQEDSAVYLCASSLGQTPSGNTIYFGEGSWLTVV.

This chain connects TRBV5-4 to TRBJ1-4, with 7 bases lining up with TRBD1. The CDR3 extends over 15 amino acids. V lost 5 bases, J lost 4 bases, and 8 bases stayed unmatched. The germline gives CDR1 SGHNT, CDR2 YYREEE (reference sequence). In DNA form, the CDR3 reads TGTGCCAGCAGTCGAGGGGGCTCCGGTAATGAAAAACTGTTTTTT. Translating it yields CASSRGGSGNEKLFF.

This chain connects TRBV5-1 to TRBJ2-3, with D perhaps matching TRBD1 (5 bases). The CDR3 consists of 13 residues. CDR1 and CDR2 from the germline V gene are SGHRS and YFSETQ. The V gene lost 1 base and the J gene lost 3 bases, with 6 bases spanning the gap. CDR3 DNA sequence: TGCGCCAGCAGCTTGAGGGGTACAGATACGCAGTATTTT. Translating it yields CASSLRGTDTQYF.

The rearrangement joins TRBV6-5 to TRBJ1-3; D unclear. The CDR3 has 13 residues. Germline lookup yields CDR1 MNHEY and CDR2 SVGAGI. Trimming left V 4 bases short and J 4 bases short, with 8 bases between. CDR3: CASSLARGNTIYF. CDR3 in DNA: TGTGCCAGCAGTTTAGCAAGAGGAAACACCATATATTTT.

J is TRBJ1-1 and V is TRBV2; 9 positions agree with TRBD1. In germline, CDR1 is SNHLY, CDR2 FYNNEI. The CDR3 runs to 12 residues. V shed 5 bases, J shed 10 bases, and the junction held 5 bases outside the gene matches. CDR3 coding DNA: TGTGCCAGCAGTCAAGACAGGGGGGGAGCTTTCTTT. This gives the protein CASSQDRGGAFF.

This sequence joins TRBV5-6 and TRBJ1-6; a weak D match, TRBD1 (6 bases). This CDR3 spans 15 amino acids. In germline, CDR1 is SGHDT, CDR2 YYEEEE. V dropped 0 bases and J dropped 8 bases, with 12 bases sitting between them. The CDR3 nucleotides are TGTGCCAGCAGCTTGGTGGGGGCTAGGGATTCACCCCTCCACTTT. Translation gives CASSLVGARDSPLHF.

This clone was seen a handful of times. CDR3 nucleotides: TGTGCCAGTAGTATTCCGGGACTCCACCGCTCTGGGGCCAACGTCCTGACTTTC. This gives the protein CASSIPGLHRSGANVLTF. The chain links TRBV19 to TRBJ2-6; D might be TRBD2 (6 bases). The germline V gene has CDR1 LNHDA and CDR2 SQIVND (reference sequence). This CDR3 region has 18 residues. V shed 3 bases and J shed 0 bases, with 15 bases lying between them. The full variable domain, completed using reference TRBV19 and TRBJ2-6, is DGGITQSPKYLFRKEGQNVTLSCEQNLNHDAMYWYRQDPGQGLRLIYYSQIVNDFQKGDIAEGYSVSREKKESFPLTVTSAQKNPTAFYLCASSIPGLHRSGANVLTFGAGSRLTVL.

The chain has TRBV11-2 and TRBJ2-2; D is unclear. V was trimmed by 3 bases and J by 10 bases, leaving 3 bases between them. Germline CDR1 and CDR2: SGHAT and FQNNGV. The CDR3 runs to 10 residues. The CDR3 here is CASSFLELFF. The CDR3, as DNA: TGTGCCAGCAGCTTTCTGGAGCTGTTTTTT.

The rearrangement links TRBV15 to TRBJ2-5; D remains ambiguous. Per germline, CDR1 LNHNV and CDR2 YYDKDF (reference sequence). V lost 0 bases and J 5 bases, leaving 10 bases between the germline ends. The CDR3 is made up of 14 amino acids. CDR3 loop: CATSRDGVEETQYF. The CDR3 coding sequence is TGTGCCACCAGCAGAGATGGTGTGGAGGAGACCCAGTACTTC.

This chain uses TRBV7-8 with TRBJ1-3; the match to TRBD1 covers 7 bases. Germline CDR1 SGHVS, CDR2 FQNEAQ. Trimming removed 1 base from V and 5 bases from J; junction bases left unmatched: 8. The CDR3 consists of 16 residues. The CDR3 is CASSLGPRDSRNTIYF. As DNA, the CDR3 is TGTGCCAGCAGCTTAGGGCCTAGGGACAGCCGAAACACCATATATTTT.

In nucleotides, the CDR3 is TGTGCCAGCAGTTACAGGGAGGGCACTGAAGCTTTCTTT. The encoded protein is CASSYREGTEAFF. V usage is TRBV2 and J usage is TRBJ1-1; possibly TRBD1 for D (6 bases). The CDR3 is 13 residues long. The germline CDR1 and CDR2 sequences are SNHLY and FYNNEI. Trimming removed 5 bases from V and 4 bases from J, with 11 bases in between.

J is TRBJ1-5 and V is TRBV5-6, with D maybe TRBD1 (5 bases). CDR1 and CDR2 (germline): SGHDT, YYEEEE. The germline V and J ends were trimmed by 1 base and 1 base, with 12 bases remaining between them. The CDR3 totals 16 residues. CDR3 sequence (DNA): TGTGCCAGCAGCTTGAATCAGGGATTGAGCAATCAGCCCCAGCATTTT. Its translation: CASSLNQGLSNQPQHF.

V usage is TRBV7-5 and J usage is TRBJ2-5; the table calls TRBD2, which could not be checked here. TRBV7-5 is a recognized pseudogene. This CDR3 is built from 24 residues. The CDR3 loop is CVRSLDTKPECGTSGRPSQETQYF. CDR3 coding DNA: TGTGTCAGAAGCTTAGATACGAAACCCGAATGCGGGACTAGCGGGAGGCCTAGCCAAGAGACCCAGTACTTC.

The chain has TRBV5-1 and TRBJ2-1; 8 bases are a match to TRBD2. CDR1 is SGHRS, CDR2 YFSETQ, per germline. V lost 4 bases to trimming and J lost 5 bases; unmatched junction nucleotides: 8. The CDR3 sequence is 15 residues long. The CDR3 nucleotides read TGCGCCAGCAGCCCCCCCCTAGCGGGTCACAATGAGCAGTTCTTC. Translation: CASSPPLAGHNEQFF. The whole variable domain, remainder taken from reference TRBV5-1 and TRBJ2-1, is KAGVTQTPRYLIKTRGQQVTLSCSPISGHRSVSWYQQTPGQGLQFLFEYFSETQRNKGNFPGRFSGRQFSNSRSEMNVSTLELGDSALYLCASSPPLAGHNEQFFGPGTRLTVL.